Listed below are T cell receptor beta chains from one sample, sequenced in a study of cytomegalovirus exposure and HLA in healthy donors. Data came from immunoSEQ multiplex PCR; TCRdb stores just in-frame clones and leaves some out. The table has 100,000 to 130,000 clones, around 77% seen once; the top ten hold roughly 4.2%. The sequenced material came from PBMCs. Source of these receptors: a male donor in good health and CMV-seronegative. The CDR3 runs from the conserved cysteine through the conserved F or W. D genes are given only for firm matches. Not all rows give a size; the values are once, few, many and, for expanded clones, a class.

CASSRRDRGDTEAFF	TGCGCCAGCAGCCGCCGGGACAGGGGGGACACTGAAGCTTTCTTT	TRBD1	TRBV5-1	TRBJ1-1	.
CASSPRQGPYEQYF	TGTGCCAGCAGCCCGCGACAGGGCCCCTACGAGCAGTACTTC	TRBD1	TRBV7-2	TRBJ2-7	.
CAIREGQATEAFF	TGTGCCATCAGGGAAGGACAGGCCACTGAAGCTTTCTTT	TRBD1	TRBV10-3	TRBJ1-1	.
CAWSTPQLPGEKLFF	TGTGCCTGGAGTACCCCGCAGTTACCGGGGGAAAAACTGTTTTTT	.	TRBV30	TRBJ1-4	.
CASSLEGVGAEAFF	TGTGCCAGCAGCTTAGAGGGGGTAGGGGCTGAAGCTTTCTTT	.	TRBV7-9	TRBJ1-1	.
CASSLEALGSKREGRTYEQYF	TGCGCCAGCAGCTTGGAGGCGCTGGGATCTAAGCGGGAGGGCCGAACCTACGAGCAGTACTTC	TRBD2	TRBV5-1	TRBJ2-7	.
CASSLGVEGQPQHF	TGTGCCAGCAGTTTAGGAGTCGAGGGACAGCCCCAGCATTTT	.	TRBV28	TRBJ1-5	few
CASSFSGPYNEQFF	TGTGCCAGCAGCTTCAGCGGGCCCTACAATGAGCAGTTCTTC	.	TRBV7-9	TRBJ2-1	.
CATSYTGQGAQPQHF	TGTGCCACCAGTTATACGGGACAGGGGGCTCAGCCCCAGCATTTT	TRBD1	TRBV15	TRBJ1-5	.
CASRTGSSYNSPLHF	TGTGCCAGCAGGACAGGGAGCTCCTATAATTCACCCCTCCACTTT	TRBD1	TRBV28	TRBJ1-6	once
CASSPGTSGSPPEQYF	TGTGCCAGCAGCCCCGGGACTAGCGGGAGTCCACCCGAGCAGTACTTC	TRBD2	TRBV7-9	TRBJ2-7	.
CASRMGTVDYEQYF	TGCGCCAGCAGAATGGGGACAGTGGACTACGAGCAGTACTTC	TRBD1	TRBV5-1	TRBJ2-7	.
CASSLTGASNQPQHF	TGCGCCAGCAGCCTGACAGGGGCGAGCAATCAGCCCCAGCATTTT	TRBD1	TRBV5-1	TRBJ1-5	.
CASSDSGQGLEQYF	TGTGCCAGCAGTGATTCTGGACAGGGCCTCGAGCAGTACTTC	TRBD1	TRBV25-1	TRBJ2-7	.
CASSYYGTSNTEAFF	TGTGCCAGCAGTTACTATGGGACTTCGAACACTGAAGCTTTCTTT	.	TRBV6-5	TRBJ1-1	few
CASSERGASNTEAFF	TGTGCCAGCAGTGAACGGGGTGCCTCCAACACTGAAGCTTTCTTT	.	TRBV6-1	TRBJ1-1	few
CASSGGLLSNQPQHF	TGTGCCAGCAGCGGGGGACTCCTTAGCAATCAGCCCCAGCATTTT	.	TRBV6-1	TRBJ1-5	.
CASSLSSFRQPQHF	TGTGCCAGCAGTTTGTCAAGCTTCCGACAGCCCCAGCATTTT	.	TRBV28	TRBJ1-5	.
CSVVPGQGWTEAFF	TGCAGCGTTGTTCCCGGACAGGGTTGGACTGAAGCTTTCTTT	TRBD1	TRBV29-1	TRBJ1-1	.
CASSSREAGTDTQYF	TGTGCCAGCAGCTCGCGGGAGGCCGGCACAGATACGCAGTATTTT	TRBD2	TRBV7-9	TRBJ2-3	.
CASSLRLSSYEQYF	TGTGCCAGCAGTCTCCGACTAAGCTCCTACGAGCAGTACTTC	.	TRBV6-4	TRBJ2-7	.
CASSEGMWKNIQYF	TGTGCCAGCAGCGAGGGGATGTGGAAAAACATTCAGTACTTC	.	TRBV9	TRBJ2-4	.
CASSQALPRGAGYTF	TGCGCCAGCAGCCAAGCTCTCCCCAGGGGAGCTGGCTACACCTTC	.	TRBV4-1	TRBJ1-2	.
CASSDLGAYEQYF	TGTGCCAGCAGTGATCTAGGGGCCTACGAGCAGTACTTC	.	TRBV6-1	TRBJ2-7	.
CASSQGTSGQETQYF	TGTGCCAGCAGCCAGGGGACTAGCGGCCAAGAGACCCAGTACTTC	TRBD2	TRBV14	TRBJ2-5	.
CASKGLRAGTDTQYF	TGTGCCAGCAAGGGACTTCGTGCAGGCACAGATACGCAGTATTTT	.	TRBV6-1	TRBJ2-3	.
CASSARDRGPYEQYF	TGTGCCAGCAGCGCCCGGGACAGGGGACCCTACGAGCAGTACTTC	TRBD1	TRBV9	TRBJ2-7	.
CASSYPGLAGGPSYNEQFF	TGTGCCAGCAGTTACCCGGGACTAGCGGGAGGGCCTTCATACAATGAGCAGTTCTTC	TRBD2	TRBV27	TRBJ2-1	once
CSAREGWGNEQFF	TGCAGCGCCAGGGAGGGCTGGGGCAATGAGCAGTTCTTC	TRBD2	TRBV29-1	TRBJ2-1	.